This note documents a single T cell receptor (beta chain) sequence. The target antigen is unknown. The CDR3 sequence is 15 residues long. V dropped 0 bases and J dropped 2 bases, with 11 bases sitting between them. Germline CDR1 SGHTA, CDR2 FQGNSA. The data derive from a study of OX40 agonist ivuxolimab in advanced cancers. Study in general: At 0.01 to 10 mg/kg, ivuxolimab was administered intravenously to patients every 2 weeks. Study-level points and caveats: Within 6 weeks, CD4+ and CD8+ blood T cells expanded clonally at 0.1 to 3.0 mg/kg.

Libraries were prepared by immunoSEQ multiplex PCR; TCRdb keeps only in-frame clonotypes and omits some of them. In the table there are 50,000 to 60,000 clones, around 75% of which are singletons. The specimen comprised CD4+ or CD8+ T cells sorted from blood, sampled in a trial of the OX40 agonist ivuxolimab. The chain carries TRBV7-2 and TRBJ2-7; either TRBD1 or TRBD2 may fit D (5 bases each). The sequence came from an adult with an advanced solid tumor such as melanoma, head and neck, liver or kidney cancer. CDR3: CASSLAGTHTYEQYF. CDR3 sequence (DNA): TGTGCCAGCAGCTTAGCAGGGACCCACACCTACGAGCAGTACTTC.